This TCR beta chain stems from a study of T cell repertoires in cytomegalovirus infection. Looking at the study overall: Recently identified HLA-C-restricted and well-studied HLA-B-restricted CMV epitopes were used. Public TCR beta signature analysis indicated the presence of both CMV infection and matching HLA type. General study findings and limits: Dominating the ex vivo response were HLA-C-restricted CMV-specific TCR beta clonotypes.

TCRdb processed the reads anew with MiXCR; each CDR3 protein has one entry. The table includes roughly 87,000 distinct CDR3 sequences, 25% to 30% detected once. This clonotype showed up just a few times. Its antigen is not identified. Here the sequenced sample was CD8+ T cells from cultured PBMCs, taken from culture after CMV antigen stimulation. This sequence originates from a human donor in good health (CMV status not recorded). Some clones in this sample may be carry-over from other donors' samples.

Written as DNA, the CDR3 is TGTGCCAGCAGCTTATGGGGGGGCGGGAAAGATACGCAGTATTTT. The encoded protein is CASSLWGGGKDTQYF. The chain has TRBV7-6 and TRBJ2-3; the D gene is possibly TRBD2 (7 bases). This CDR3 has 15 residues. Germline loops: CDR1 SGHVS, CDR2 FNYEAQ. V dropped 2 bases and J dropped 5 bases, with 14 bases sitting between them.